Each of the 7 T cell receptor beta chains below was sequenced from the same sample in a study of neurological immune-mediated disorders. TCRdb itself ran the 5' RACE reads through MiXCR, one entry per CDR3 protein. The repertoire holds tens of thousands of distinct CDR3 sequences, with 7% to 10% as singletons. The time point: longitudinal time-point 3. The source material was PBMCs. Every receptor here comes from a middle-aged woman in good health.

This clonotype was observed many times. Here the CDR3 reads CASSQEGWKLNEQYF. The CDR3 nucleotides are TGCGCCAGCAGCCAAGAAGGTTGGAAATTAAACGAGCAGTACTTC. V and J are TRBV4-3 and TRBJ2-7, with no clear D. The CDR3 is 15 residues long. The ends were cut back, 0 bases at V and 5 bases at J, with 14 bases in the middle. Germline CDR1 reads LGHNA; CDR2 reads YSLEER.

This clonotype was observed at least ten times. The chain joins TRBV4-2 to TRBJ2-7, with 8 bases that match TRBD2. CDR1 and CDR2 from the germline V gene are LGHNA and YNFKEQ. The CDR3 extends over 16 amino acids. V lost 4 bases, J lost 2 bases, and 10 bases stayed unmatched. The CDR3 loop is CASSRTGGGLAYEQYF. The CDR3 coding sequence is TGTGCCAGCAGCCGGACCGGGGGGGGACTAGCCTACGAGCAGTACTTC.

This clonotype was observed many times. The V gene is TRBV9, the J gene TRBJ2-7; D possibly corresponds to TRBD1 (6 bases). V lost 4 bases and J 0 bases, leaving 11 bases between the germline ends. Germline V gene lookup returns CDR1 SGDLS and CDR2 YYNGEE. This CDR3 has 14 residues. DNA for the CDR3: TGTGCCAGCAGCCCCGGACAGCGCTCCTACGAGCAGTACTTC. Encoded protein: CASSPGQRSYEQYF. The whole variable domain, filled in from reference TRBV9 and TRBJ2-7, reads DSGVTQTPKHLITATGQRVTLRCSPRSGDLSVYWYQQSLDQGLQFLIQYYNGEERAKGNILERFSAQQFPDLHSELNLSSLELGDSALYFCASSPGQRSYEQYFGPGTRLTVT.

This clonotype was recorded many times. The genes are TRBV27 and TRBJ2-7; possibly TRBD1 for D (5 bases). V was pared by 4 bases and J by 6 bases, with 10 bases between. The CDR3 length is 12 residues. Germline V gene data show CDR1 as MNHEY and CDR2 as SMNVEV (reference sequence). Here the CDR3 reads CASSSEGVEQYF. The DNA of the CDR3 is TGTGCCAGCAGTTCAGAAGGGGTCGAGCAGTACTTC.

This clonotype was recorded at least ten times. The V gene is TRBV9, the J gene TRBJ2-5, with D possibly matching TRBD1 (5 bases). The CDR3 is 14 amino acids. The germline V gene encodes CDR1 SGDLS and CDR2 YYNGEE. The germline V and J ends were trimmed by 2 bases and 1 base, with 9 bases remaining between them. The CDR3 region is CASSVSQGQETQYF. The DNA for the CDR3 is TGTGCCAGCAGCGTTTCGCAGGGCCAAGAGACCCAGTACTTC.

The chain combines TRBV5-1 with TRBJ2-5; 10 nucleotides match TRBD1. CDR1 and CDR2 from the germline V gene are SGHRS and YFSETQ. The junction had 3 bases not matched to a gene; V was cut back by 4 bases and J by 3 bases. The CDR3 contains 14 residues. The DNA for the CDR3 is TGCGCCAGCAGCGTGACAGGGGGCGAAGAGACCCAGTACTTC. It is translated as CASSVTGGEETQYF.

This clonotype has a count of ten or more. The chain recombines TRBV2 with TRBJ2-5, with 9 bases that match TRBD1. CDR1 SNHLY and CDR2 FYNNEI come from the germline V gene. J was trimmed by 4 bases and V by 3 bases; bases with no gene match: 9. The CDR3 has 16 residues. For the CDR3, the DNA is TGTGCCAGCAGTGACGGGACAGGGAGGTTAGGAGAGACCCAGTACTTC. Its translation: CASSDGTGRLGETQYF. The full variable domain, completed using reference TRBV2 and TRBJ2-5, is EPEVTQTPSHQVTQMGQEVILRCVPISNHLYFYWYRQILGQKVEFLVSFYNNEISEKSEIFDDQFSVERPDGSNFTLKIRSTKLEDSAMYFCASSDGTGRLGETQYFGPGTRLLVL.